The next 23 T cell receptor beta chains were all read from a single sample in a study of cytomegalovirus exposure and HLA in healthy donors. Libraries were prepared by immunoSEQ multiplex PCR; TCRdb keeps only in-frame clonotypes and omits some of them. The sample gives about 160,000 clones, around nine tenths of which show up once; approximately 2.4% is in the top ten. Sample: PBMCs. Receptor source: a woman under 30 in good health and CMV-seronegative.

The rearrangement joins TRBV2 to TRBJ1-5; 8 bases line up with TRBD1. This CDR3 region has 17 residues. Germline V lookup: CDR1 SNHLY, CDR2 FYNNEI. V trimming: 5 bases; J trimming: 6 bases; junction bases outside the gene matches: 15. The CDR3 DNA is TGTGCCAGCAGTCCTCAGTACTCACAGGGGGGGATTCAGCCCCAGCATTTT. Its translation: CASSPQYSQGGIQPQHF.

The V and J genes are TRBV14 and TRBJ2-7; tentative D call: TRBD2 (6 bases). The ends were cut back, 3 bases at V and 2 bases at J, with 14 bases in the middle. The CDR3 loop spans 15 amino acids. CDR1 is SGHDN and CDR2 is FVKESK in the germline V gene. The CDR3 nucleotides are TGTGCCAGCAGCCAGTTGGGCGGGACCCCCTACGAGCAGTACTTC. Amino acids: CASSQLGGTPYEQYF.

The chain recombines TRBV5-1 with TRBJ1-2; no clear D. V lost 2 bases, J lost 4 bases, and 9 bases lay in between. The CDR3 runs to 13 residues. CDR1 is SGHRS, CDR2 YFSETQ, per germline. The CDR3 DNA reads as TGCGCCAGCAGCTTTGAGAGGGCCTATGGCTACACCTTC. Translation gives CASSFERAYGYTF.

This chain uses TRBV4-3 with TRBJ2-4; D uncertain. Trimming cost V 0 bases and J 7 bases, with 7 bases left between them. CDR1 and CDR2 from the germline V gene are LGHNA and YSLEER. The CDR3 runs to 13 residues. Here the CDR3 reads CASSQDHPNIQYF. CDR3 nucleotides: TGCGCCAGCAGCCAAGATCATCCCAACATTCAGTACTTC.

This sequence joins TRBV7-2 and TRBJ1-2; D is perhaps TRBD1 (5 bases). Germline V gene data show CDR1 as SGHTA and CDR2 as FQGNSA. V lost 7 bases and J 4 bases, leaving 19 bases between the germline ends. This CDR3 is 15 amino acids long. CDR3 residues: CASTPRRGGSYGYTF. Written as DNA, the CDR3 is TGTGCCAGCACCCCGCGTCGGGGCGGGAGCTATGGCTACACCTTC.

This clone is a singleton in its sample. This chain connects TRBV14 to TRBJ2-1; no reliable D call. Germline CDR1 is SGHDN and CDR2 is FVKESK. The CDR3 spans 14 residues. The germline V and J ends were trimmed by 1 base and 5 bases, with 9 bases remaining between them. CDR3 residues: CASSQGYYHNEQFF. In nucleotides, the CDR3 is TGTGCCAGCAGCCAAGGCTACTACCACAATGAGCAGTTCTTC.

This chain links TRBV10-3 with TRBJ2-6; no definite D call. The germline gives CDR1 ENHRY, CDR2 SYGVKD. V was pared by 6 bases and J by 0 bases, with 6 bases between. The CDR3 is made up of 14 amino acids. The CDR3 reads CAISRSSGANVLTF. DNA for the CDR3: TGTGCCATCAGCAGAAGCTCTGGGGCCAACGTCCTGACTTTC.

The rearrangement uses TRBV27 and TRBJ1-1; 8 bases fit TRBD1. V lost 7 bases, J lost 1 base, and 23 bases stayed unmatched. The CDR3 consists of 20 residues. Germline CDR1 MNHEY, CDR2 SMNVEV (reference sequence). CDR3 sequence (DNA): TGTGCCAGCACTCACCGTCGGACAGGGCTTACCCGGAGGGGGAACACTGAAGCTTTCTTT. Encoded protein: CASTHRRTGLTRRGNTEAFF.

The V call is TRBV2, the J call TRBJ1-2; weak D call: TRBD1 (5 bases). The CDR3 runs to 15 residues. The ends were cut back, 1 base at V and 3 bases at J, with 12 bases in the middle. Germline CDR1 and CDR2: SNHLY and FYNNEI. The CDR3 nucleotides read TGTGCCAGCAGTGAAGAAGGGAGGGGCTACTATGGCTACACCTTC. As protein: CASSEEGRGYYGYTF.

This clone appeared a single time. The chain carries TRBV12-5 and TRBJ2-7; a weak D match, TRBD2 (6 bases). CDR1 is LGHNT, CDR2 FRNRAP, per germline. The CDR3 has 16 amino acids. Trimming removed 5 bases from V and 1 base from J, with 18 bases in between. CDR3 coding DNA: TGTGCTAGTGGTGCCCCGTTCCGGGACTCTTCCTACGAGCAGTACTTC. Translated, it gives CASGAPFRDSSYEQYF.

The chain links TRBV4-3 to TRBJ2-1; D remains ambiguous. This CDR3 is 15 amino acids long. Germline lookup yields CDR1 LGHNA and CDR2 YSLEER. Trimming stripped 0 bases from V and 5 bases from J, with 11 bases between. Here the CDR3 DNA reads TGCGCCAGCAGCCAAGATTGGCAGGCTCACAATGAGCAGTTCTTC. This sequence encodes CASSQDWQAHNEQFF.

The chain joins TRBV5-1 to TRBJ2-7, with a possible D match to TRBD2 (6 bases). The CDR3 is made up of 15 amino acids. V was clipped by 2 bases and J by 5 bases, with 17 bases between them. Germline loops: CDR1 SGHRS, CDR2 YFSETQ. The CDR3 DNA is TGCGCCAGCAGCTTTGAGGGAGGACACGTCAACGAGCAGTACTTC. It is translated as CASSFEGGHVNEQYF.

The genes are TRBV6-1 and TRBJ1-4, with D maybe TRBD1 (5 bases). CDR1 is MNHNS and CDR2 is SASEGT in the germline V gene. The CDR3 runs to 14 residues. V was trimmed by 6 bases and J by 2 bases, leaving 10 bases between them. In DNA, the CDR3 is TGTGCCAGCAGGATTCACAGGACTAATGAAAAACTGTTTTTT. Protein product: CASRIHRTNEKLFF.

Worth noting for this clone: This sample includes further DNA sequences coding for the same CDR3. The V call is TRBV10-2, the J call TRBJ2-5, with D possibly TRBD1 on 5 matching bases. This CDR3 is built from 13 residues. Trimming removed 0 bases from V and 4 bases from J, with 6 bases in between. Germline CDR1 WSHSY, CDR2 SAAADI. The DNA for the CDR3 is TGCGCCAGCAGTGAGTCAAGGGGAGAGACCCAGTACTTC. It is translated as CASSESRGETQYF.

The J gene is TRBJ1-1, the V gene TRBV19; D is unclear. CDR3 length: 15 amino acids. Germline CDR1 reads LNHDA; CDR2 reads SQIVND (reference sequence). Trimming left V 2 bases short and J 4 bases short, with 14 bases between. CDR3 amino acids: CASSITDPGFTEAFF. The CDR3 DNA reads TGTGCCAGTAGTATAACTGACCCGGGTTTCACTGAAGCTTTCTTT.

The rearrangement links TRBV19 to TRBJ2-7; D not certain. The CDR3 has 14 residues. Germline V CDR1 and CDR2: LNHDA, SQIVND (reference sequence). Trimming took 6 bases from V and 6 from J, leaving 18 bases between them. The CDR3 here is CASSLPRENSEQYF. Here the CDR3 DNA reads TGTGCCAGTAGCCTCCCTCGCGAGAACTCCGAGCAGTACTTC.

The V gene is TRBV2, the J gene TRBJ2-7, with D hard to call. This CDR3 comprises 11 residues. Germline CDR1 SNHLY, CDR2 FYNNEI. With 6 bases removed from V and 7 bases from J, the gap between germline ends came to 10 bases. The CDR3 spells CASSNLKEQYF. CDR3 nucleotides: TGTGCCAGCAGCAACCTAAAAGAGCAGTACTTC.

This clone has a single count. The rearrangement uses TRBV4-1 and TRBJ2-7, with a possible D match to TRBD2 (7 bases). CDR1 is MGHRA and CDR2 is YSYEKL in the germline V gene. The CDR3 is 17 residues long. V was clipped by 3 bases and J by 2 bases, with 20 bases between them. CDR3 in DNA: TGCGCCAGCAGCCAGGGGTCCTTGGCGGGGGCTGCCTACGAGCAGTACTTC. Translated: CASSQGSLAGAAYEQYF.

The chain uses TRBV29-1 and TRBJ2-1; D gene ambiguous. From germline, CDR1 is SQVTM and CDR2 ANQGSEA. There are 11 residues in the CDR3. V was shortened by 6 bases and J by 4 bases, with 7 bases between the two germline ends. The CDR3 sequence: CSVDSYNEQFF. DNA for the CDR3: TGCAGCGTCGACTCATACAATGAGCAGTTCTTC.

This clone appeared a single time. CDR3 bases: TGTGCCAGCAGTGAAGACAGCCACAATGAGCAGTTCTTC. Translation: CASSEDSHNEQFF. V usage is TRBV6-1 and J usage is TRBJ2-1; D is ambiguous. CDR3 length: 13 residues. Trimming took 1 base from V and 5 from J, leaving 6 bases between them. From germline, CDR1 is MNHNS and CDR2 SASEGT.

The genes are TRBV27 and TRBJ2-1; TRBD2 agrees at 8 bases. V was clipped by 5 bases and J by 5 bases; unmatched bases: 11. Looked up from germline, CDR1 is MNHEY and CDR2 is SMNVEV (reference sequence). This CDR3 spans 16 amino acids. CDR3: CASSPYRLAGNNEQFF. The CDR3 coding sequence is TGTGCCAGCAGTCCCTATAGGCTAGCGGGCAACAATGAGCAGTTCTTC.

The gene calls are TRBV29-1 and TRBJ1-3, with unresolved D. The DNA end is more similar to TRBJ2-2, so the J call may be wrong. This CDR3 spans 12 amino acids. CDR1 is SQVTM, CDR2 ANQGSEA, per germline. The CDR3 DNA reads as TGCAGCGTTGAAGGTCCCACCGGGGAGCTGTTTTTT. It is translated as CSVEGPTGELFF.

The chain joins TRBV30 to TRBJ1-4; tentative D call: TRBD1 (6 bases). V was cut by 2 bases and J by 7 bases, with 14 bases left in between. Germline V gene sequence: CDR1 GTSNPN, CDR2 SVGIG (reference sequence). This CDR3 has 14 residues. The CDR3: CAWSSGRGAEKLFF. DNA for the CDR3: TGTGCCTGGAGTTCGGGGCGGGGGGCTGAAAAACTGTTTTTT.